Listed here are 20 T cell receptor beta chains from one sample, sequenced in a study of blood T cell repertoires in COVID-19. The method was immunoSEQ multiplex PCR; TCRdb's version includes in-frame clones alone and lacks a portion of them. The sample contains about 160,000 clones, roughly 93% of which appear only once. The sample taken for sequencing was peripheral blood. The receptors shown here come from a man between 18 and 29 years old with acute or convalescent COVID-19.

The gene calls are TRBV5-6 and TRBJ2-7; maybe TRBD1 (5 bases). Germline CDR1 and CDR2: SGHDT and YYEEEE. The CDR3 is made up of 16 amino acids. Between the trimmed V and J ends, which lost 5 bases and 3 bases, there was a span of 21 bases. The CDR3 loop reads CASRKMTVSFGYEQYF. In DNA form, the CDR3 reads TGTGCCAGCAGAAAGATGACAGTTTCGTTCGGCTACGAGCAGTACTTC.

This rearrangement joins TRBV9 to TRBJ1-1; maybe TRBD1 (6 bases). Between the trimmed V and J ends, which lost 4 bases and 1 base, there was a span of 11 bases. The germline gives CDR1 SGDLS, CDR2 YYNGEE. The CDR3 contains 14 residues. The CDR3 is CASSSGTPNTEAFF. As DNA, the CDR3 is TGTGCCAGCAGCTCAGGGACACCGAACACTGAAGCTTTCTTT.

This clone has a single count. The chain is built from TRBV6-5 and TRBJ1-3; D is undetermined. The V end was cut by 0 bases, the J end by 4 bases, with 7 bases between. The CDR3 is 14 amino acids. Per germline, CDR1 MNHEY and CDR2 SVGAGI. The CDR3 here is CASSYSRAGNTIYF. The CDR3 nucleotides read TGTGCCAGCAGTTACTCGCGGGCGGGAAACACCATATATTTT.

J is TRBJ2-1 and V is TRBV5-1, with a weak D call TRBD1 (5 bases). Germline CDR1 reads SGHRS; CDR2 reads YFSETQ. This CDR3 contains 14 residues. Trimming cost V 7 bases and J 7 bases, with 18 bases left between them. The CDR3 DNA is TGCGCCAGCTCACGCGCCAGGGTTAAGAATGAGCAGTTCTTC. The encoded protein is CASSRARVKNEQFF.

The chain combines TRBV11-2 with TRBJ2-3; TRBD2 aligns across 8 bases. Trimming removed 4 bases from V and 2 bases from J; junction bases left unmatched: 8. CDR3 length equals 16 residues. The germline CDR1 and CDR2 sequences are SGHAT and FQNNGV. As DNA, the CDR3 is TGTGCCAGCAGCTGGGATAGCGGGAAGGTCACAGATACGCAGTATTTT. As protein: CASSWDSGKVTDTQYF.

This rearrangement joins TRBV5-6 to TRBJ1-3; D uncertain. V was cut by 1 base and J by 2 bases, with 7 bases left in between. This CDR3 is 14 amino acids long. Per the germline V gene, CDR1 is SGHDT and CDR2 is YYEEEE. This CDR3 reads CASSLWGAGNTIYF. The CDR3 coding sequence is TGTGCCAGCAGCTTGTGGGGAGCTGGAAACACCATATATTTT.

The chain links TRBV9 to TRBJ2-1, with D possibly matching TRBD2 (5 bases). In germline, CDR1 is SGDLS, CDR2 YYNGEE. Trimming took off 3 bases at V and 0 bases at J, with 22 bases between the two ends. The CDR3 loop spans 19 amino acids. The CDR3 nucleotides are TGTGCCAGCAGCGCAATACCCGGGTCTACGGGGAGCTCCTACAATGAGCAGTTCTTC. Protein product: CASSAIPGSTGSSYNEQFF.

The V call is TRBV5-4, the J call TRBJ1-4; tentative D call: TRBD1 (6 bases). The germline V gene has CDR1 SGHNT and CDR2 YYREEE (reference sequence). The CDR3 covers 15 residues. Deletions cut 3 bases from V and 8 bases from J, with 17 bases between. The CDR3 here is CASSSYRVEDEKLFF. The CDR3 DNA is TGTGCCAGCAGCTCCTACAGGGTTGAAGACGAAAAACTGTTTTTT. The complete variable domain, with remaining parts taken from reference TRBV5-4 and TRBJ1-4, reads ETGVTQSPTHLIKTRGQQVTLRCSSQSGHNTVSWYQQALGQGPQFIFQYYREEENGRGNFPPRFSGLQFPNYSSELNVNALELDDSALYLCASSSYRVEDEKLFFGSGTQLSVL.

This chain links TRBV6-5 with TRBJ1-2; 7 bases fit TRBD1. This CDR3 spans 15 amino acids. From germline, CDR1 is MNHEY and CDR2 SVGAGI. The V and J ends lost 2 bases and 2 bases, in that order; junction bases with no gene match: 5. The CDR3 nucleotides read TGTGCCAGCAGTTACCGACCGACAGGGAACTATGGCTACACCTTC. Amino acid sequence: CASSYRPTGNYGYTF.

The V call is TRBV27, the J call TRBJ2-5; D is ambiguous. The germline V gene has CDR1 MNHEY and CDR2 SMNVEV (reference sequence). The CDR3 covers 13 residues. With 3 bases removed from V and 2 bases from J, the gap between germline ends came to 7 bases. The CDR3 sequence is CASSFRQQETQYF. DNA of the CDR3: TGTGCCAGCAGTTTCAGGCAGCAAGAGACCCAGTACTTC.

The CDR3 DNA reads as TGCGCCAGCAGCCATCCAGGGGATTACACTGAAGCTTTCTTT. Translation: CASSHPGDYTEAFF. This rearrangement joins TRBV4-1 to TRBJ1-1; a possible D gene is TRBD1 (6 bases). CDR1 MGHRA and CDR2 YSYEKL come from the germline V gene. The CDR3 length is 14 residues. The germline V and J ends were trimmed by 3 bases and 3 bases, with 11 bases remaining between them.

This chain uses TRBV6-5 with TRBJ1-2, with TRBD1 identical over 8 bases. With 7 bases clipped from V and 6 bases from J, the junction kept 7 bases outside the gene matches. This CDR3 spans 13 amino acids. Germline loops: CDR1 MNHEY, CDR2 SVGAGI. Written as DNA, the CDR3 is TGTGCCAGCAAGGGACAGGCTTCCCATGGCTACACCTTC. Protein: CASKGQASHGYTF.

The chain carries TRBV24-1 and TRBJ1-4, with D perhaps TRBD1 (6 bases). Trimming left V 9 bases short and J 4 bases short, with 11 bases between. CDR3 length: 13 amino acids. The germline V gene has CDR1 KGHDR and CDR2 SFDVKD. This CDR3 is CATLDSINEKLFF. CDR3 nucleotides: TGTGCCACCTTGGACAGCATTAATGAAAAACTGTTTTTT.

The V and J genes are TRBV2 and TRBJ1-1; 8 positions agree with TRBD1. This CDR3 is 11 amino acids long. Germline assignment: CDR1 SNHLY and CDR2 FYNNEI. The V segment lost 7 bases and the J segment 10 bases; nucleotides outside the gene matches: 5. The CDR3 DNA follows: TGTGCCAGCACCGTGGGGACAGGAGCTTTCTTT. This gives the protein CASTVGTGAFF. The whole variable domain, filled in from reference TRBV2 and TRBJ1-1, reads EPEVTQTPSHQVTQMGQEVILRCVPISNHLYFYWYRQILGQKVEFLVSFYNNEISEKSEIFDDQFSVERPDGSNFTLKIRSTKLEDSAMYFCASTVGTGAFFGQGTRLTVV.

The CDR3 sequence: CASSRQGYQEKLFF. In DNA, the CDR3 is TGTGCCAGCAGTCGTCAGGGGTACCAGGAAAAACTGTTTTTT. J is TRBJ1-4 and V is TRBV6-2 or TRBV6-3, with D maybe TRBD1 (6 bases). The CDR3 loop spans 14 amino acids. The V end lost 5 bases, the J end lost 8 bases, and 15 bases lay between the germline ends. Germline CDR1 MNHEY, CDR2 SVGEGT.

This chain links TRBV23-1 with TRBJ2-1, with D possibly TRBD1 on 6 matching bases. TRBV23-1 is marked as an open reading frame, function uncertain. Deletions cut 9 bases from V and 0 bases from J, with 15 bases between. The CDR3 is made up of 15 amino acids. CDR3 bases: TGCGCCAGAACGGGCCAGGGGAGCTCCTACAATGAGCAGTTCTTC. This encodes CARTGQGSSYNEQFF.

This chain joins TRBV5-1 and TRBJ1-6, with D perhaps matching TRBD1 (6 bases). Trimming pared 0 bases from V and 8 bases from J, leaving 9 bases between. Germline V gives CDR1 SGHRS, CDR2 YFSETQ. CDR3 size: 14 residues. CDR3 nucleotide sequence: TGCGCCAGCAGCTTGGAAGCAGGGGATTCACCCCTCCACTTT. Translating gives CASSLEAGDSPLHF.

This rearrangement joins TRBV29-1 to TRBJ1-1; D is possibly TRBD1 (5 bases). Germline V gives CDR1 SQVTM, CDR2 ANQGSEA. V lost 7 bases, J lost 0 bases, and 9 bases lay in between. The CDR3 is 12 amino acids. The CDR3 spells CSAGGLNTEAFF. The CDR3 coding sequence is TGCAGCGCCGGGGGACTGAACACTGAAGCTTTCTTT.

Written as DNA, the CDR3 is TGTGCCAGCAGCAAAGATCCGGGGTGGAAGCGGTCTACTTTCACTGAAGCTTTCTTT. Amino acids: CASSKDPGWKRSTFTEAFF. The chain links TRBV21-1 to TRBJ1-1. TRBV21-1 is shown as a pseudogene. The CDR3 sequence is 19 residues long.

The gene calls are TRBV24-1 and TRBJ2-1; TRBD1 matches 11 bases. From germline, CDR1 is KGHDR and CDR2 SFDVKD. The V gene end was trimmed by 1 base and the J gene end by 7 bases; junction bases not matched to a gene: 5. The CDR3 is made up of 16 amino acids. Here the CDR3 DNA reads TGTGCCACCAGTGATTTCGGACAGGGGGCGAAAAATGAGCAGTTCTTC. The encoded protein is CATSDFGQGAKNEQFF.